What follows is one T cell receptor beta chain and its context. Sequencing was performed with immunoSEQ multiplex PCR; in TCRdb, only in-frame clones are kept and a portion is missing. The sample consists of about 14,000 clones, over 85% of them appearing once. There are 16 residues in the CDR3. Germline CDR1 and CDR2: SGHRS and YFSETQ. After removal of 0 bases from V and 4 bases from J, the junction contained 7 bases not matched to a gene. The data are from a study of monozygotic twins with cystic fibrosis. The sample comprised blood. This receptor was identified in a girl under 10 years old with cystic fibrosis. This chain uses TRBV5-1 with TRBJ2-1; 7 bases match TRBD2. The CDR3 spells CASSLAAGVEYNEQFF. The DNA for the CDR3 is TGCGCCAGCAGCTTGGCCGCGGGAGTCGAATACAATGAGCAGTTCTTC.